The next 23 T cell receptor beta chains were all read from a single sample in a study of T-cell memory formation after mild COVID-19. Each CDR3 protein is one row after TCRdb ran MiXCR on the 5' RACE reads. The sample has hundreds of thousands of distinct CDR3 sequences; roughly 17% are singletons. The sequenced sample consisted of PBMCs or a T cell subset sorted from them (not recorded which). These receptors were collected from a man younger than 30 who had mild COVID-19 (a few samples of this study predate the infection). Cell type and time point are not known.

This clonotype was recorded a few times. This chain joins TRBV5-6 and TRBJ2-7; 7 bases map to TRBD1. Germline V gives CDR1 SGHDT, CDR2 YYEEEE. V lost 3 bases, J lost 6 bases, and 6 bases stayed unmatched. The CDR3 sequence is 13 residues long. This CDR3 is CASSSDRDPEQYV. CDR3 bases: TGTGCCAGCAGCTCCGACAGGGATCCCGAGCAGTACGTC.

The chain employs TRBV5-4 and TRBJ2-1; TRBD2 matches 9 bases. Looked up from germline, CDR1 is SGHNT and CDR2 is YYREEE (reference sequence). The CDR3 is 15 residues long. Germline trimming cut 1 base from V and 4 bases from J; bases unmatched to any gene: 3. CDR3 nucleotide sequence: TGTGCCAGCAGCTTGTCCCTAGCGGGATACAATGAGCAGTTCTTC. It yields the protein CASSLSLAGYNEQFF.

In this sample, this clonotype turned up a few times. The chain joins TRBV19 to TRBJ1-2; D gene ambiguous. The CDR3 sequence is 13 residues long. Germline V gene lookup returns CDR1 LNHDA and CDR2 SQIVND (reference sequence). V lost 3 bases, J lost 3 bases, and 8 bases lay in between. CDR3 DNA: TGTGCCAGTAGTATGCGGAAATACTATGGCTACACCTTC. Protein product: CASSMRKYYGYTF.

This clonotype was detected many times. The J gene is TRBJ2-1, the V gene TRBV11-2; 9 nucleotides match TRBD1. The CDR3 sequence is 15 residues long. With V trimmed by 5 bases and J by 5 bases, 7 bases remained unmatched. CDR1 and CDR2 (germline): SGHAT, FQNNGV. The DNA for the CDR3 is TGTGCCAGCAGCATACGGGACAGGGTCCACAATGAGCAGTTCTTC. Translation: CASSIRDRVHNEQFF.

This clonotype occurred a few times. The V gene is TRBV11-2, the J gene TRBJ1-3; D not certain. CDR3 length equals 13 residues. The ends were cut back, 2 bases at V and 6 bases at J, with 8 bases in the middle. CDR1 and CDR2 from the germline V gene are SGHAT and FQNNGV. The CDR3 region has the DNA TGTGCCAGCAGCTTACCGGACCCAAACACCATATATTTT. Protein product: CASSLPDPNTIYF.

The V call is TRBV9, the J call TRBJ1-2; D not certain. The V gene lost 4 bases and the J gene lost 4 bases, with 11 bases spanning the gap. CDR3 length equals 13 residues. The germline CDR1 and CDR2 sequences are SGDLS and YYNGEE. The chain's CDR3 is CASSYQAGYGYTF. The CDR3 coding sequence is TGTGCCAGCAGCTACCAGGCTGGCTATGGCTACACCTTC. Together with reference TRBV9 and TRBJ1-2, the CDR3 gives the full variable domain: DSGVTQTPKHLITATGQRVTLRCSPRSGDLSVYWYQQSLDQGLQFLIQYYNGEERAKGNILERFSAQQFPDLHSELNLSSLELGDSALYFCASSYQAGYGYTFGSGTRLTVV.

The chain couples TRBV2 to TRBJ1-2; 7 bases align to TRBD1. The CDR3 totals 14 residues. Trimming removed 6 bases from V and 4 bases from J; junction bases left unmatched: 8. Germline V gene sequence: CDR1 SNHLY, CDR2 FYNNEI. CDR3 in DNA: TGTGCCAGCAGCGAATTAGGGGGCTCCTATGGCTACACCTTC. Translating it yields CASSELGGSYGYTF.

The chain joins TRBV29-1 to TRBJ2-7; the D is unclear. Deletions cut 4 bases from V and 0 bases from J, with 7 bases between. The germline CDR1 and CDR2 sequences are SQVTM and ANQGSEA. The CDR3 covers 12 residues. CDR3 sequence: CSVGQASYEQYF. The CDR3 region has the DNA TGCAGCGTTGGGCAGGCCTCCTACGAGCAGTACTTC.

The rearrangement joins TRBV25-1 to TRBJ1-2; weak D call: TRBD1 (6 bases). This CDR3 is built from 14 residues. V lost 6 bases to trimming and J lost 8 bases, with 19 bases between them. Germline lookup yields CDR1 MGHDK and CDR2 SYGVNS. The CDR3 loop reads CASSQGQAFGGYTF. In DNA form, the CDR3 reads TGTGCCAGCAGCCAGGGACAAGCCTTTGGCGGCTACACCTTC.

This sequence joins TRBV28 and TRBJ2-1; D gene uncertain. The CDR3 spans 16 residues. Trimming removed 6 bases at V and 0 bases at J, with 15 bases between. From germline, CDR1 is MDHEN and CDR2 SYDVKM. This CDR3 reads CASSPLLDSSYNEQFF. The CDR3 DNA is TGTGCCAGCAGCCCGCTGTTGGATAGCTCCTACAATGAGCAGTTCTTC.

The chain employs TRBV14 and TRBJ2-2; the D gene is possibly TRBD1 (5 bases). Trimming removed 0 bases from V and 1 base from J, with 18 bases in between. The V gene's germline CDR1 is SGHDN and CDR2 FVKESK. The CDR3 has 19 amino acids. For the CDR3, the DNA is TGTGCCAGCAGCCAAGATTATTCTGGGGCCGCCATGAACACCGGGGAGCTGTTTTTT. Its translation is CASSQDYSGAAMNTGELFF.

DNA of the CDR3: TGTGCCAGCAGCTTAGTTAGCGGGCGATCCTACGAGCAGTACTTC. Its translation is CASSLVSGRSYEQYF. The V and J genes are TRBV7-9 and TRBJ2-7; 7 bases match TRBD2. Unmatched junction bases numbered 4, after V lost 1 base and J lost 1 base. Germline-derived CDR1 and CDR2 are SEHNR and FQNEAQ (reference sequence). CDR3 length equals 15 residues.

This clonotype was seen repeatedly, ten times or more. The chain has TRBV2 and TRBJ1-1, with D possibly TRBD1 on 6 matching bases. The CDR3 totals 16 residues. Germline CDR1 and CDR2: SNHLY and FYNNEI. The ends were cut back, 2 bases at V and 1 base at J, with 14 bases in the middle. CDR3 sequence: CASSERGGEKNTEAFF. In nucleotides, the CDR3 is TGTGCCAGCAGTGAAAGGGGGGGGGAAAAGAACACTGAAGCTTTCTTT.

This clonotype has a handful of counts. CDR3 sequence: CASSLVLRAHEQYV. The CDR3 region has the DNA TGTGCCAGCAGCTTAGTCTTGCGGGCTCACGAGCAGTACGTC. The rearrangement links TRBV11-2 to TRBJ2-7; D may be TRBD2 (5 bases). From germline, CDR1 is SGHAT and CDR2 FQNNGV. V lost 1 base and J lost 5, with 12 bases in between. This CDR3 is 14 amino acids long.

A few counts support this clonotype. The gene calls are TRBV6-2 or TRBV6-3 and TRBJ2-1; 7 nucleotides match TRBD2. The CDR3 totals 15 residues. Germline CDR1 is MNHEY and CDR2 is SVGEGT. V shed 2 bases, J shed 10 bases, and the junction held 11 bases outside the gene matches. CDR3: CASSYNAAGGKEQFF. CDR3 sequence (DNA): TGTGCCAGCAGTTACAACGCCGCCGGGGGGAAAGAGCAGTTCTTC.

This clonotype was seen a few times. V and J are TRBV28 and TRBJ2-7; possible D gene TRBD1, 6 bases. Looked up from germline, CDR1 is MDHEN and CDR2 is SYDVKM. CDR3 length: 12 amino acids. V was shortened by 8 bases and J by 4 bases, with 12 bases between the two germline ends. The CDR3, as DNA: TGTGCCAGCTCGACAGGTACATACGAGCAGTACGTC. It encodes CASSTGTYEQYV.

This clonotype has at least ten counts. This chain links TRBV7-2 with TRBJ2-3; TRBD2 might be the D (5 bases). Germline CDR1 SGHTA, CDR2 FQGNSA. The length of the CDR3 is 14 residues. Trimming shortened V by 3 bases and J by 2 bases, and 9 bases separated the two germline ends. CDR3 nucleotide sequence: TGTGCCAGCAGCTTGTACGGGGTCACAGATACGCAGTATTTT. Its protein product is CASSLYGVTDTQYF.

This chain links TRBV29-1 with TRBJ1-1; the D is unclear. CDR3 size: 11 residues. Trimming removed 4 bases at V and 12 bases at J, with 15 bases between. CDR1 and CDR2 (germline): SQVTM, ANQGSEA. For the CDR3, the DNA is TGCAGCGTTGTAGTGTCAGTACAACCTTTCTTT. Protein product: CSVVVSVQPFF.

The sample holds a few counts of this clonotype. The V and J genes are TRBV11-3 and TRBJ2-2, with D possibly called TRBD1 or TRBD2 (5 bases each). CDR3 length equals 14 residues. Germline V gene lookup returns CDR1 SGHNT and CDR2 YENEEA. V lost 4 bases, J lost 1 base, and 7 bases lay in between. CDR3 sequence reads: CASSWDQNTGELFF. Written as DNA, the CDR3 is TGTGCCAGCAGCTGGGACCAGAACACCGGGGAGCTGTTTTTT.

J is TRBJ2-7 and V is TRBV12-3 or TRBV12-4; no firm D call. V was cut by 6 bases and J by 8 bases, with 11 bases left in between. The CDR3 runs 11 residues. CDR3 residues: CASSTDAKQYF. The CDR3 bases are TGTGCCAGCAGCACAGACGCTAAGCAGTACTTC.

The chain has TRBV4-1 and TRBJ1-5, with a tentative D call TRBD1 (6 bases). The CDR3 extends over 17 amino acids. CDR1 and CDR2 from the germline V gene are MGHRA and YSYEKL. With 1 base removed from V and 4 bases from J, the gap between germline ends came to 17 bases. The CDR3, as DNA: TGCGCCAGCAGCCAAGGGGCGAACAGGGTCCGGAATCAGCCCCAGCATTTT. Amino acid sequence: CASSQGANRVRNQPQHF.

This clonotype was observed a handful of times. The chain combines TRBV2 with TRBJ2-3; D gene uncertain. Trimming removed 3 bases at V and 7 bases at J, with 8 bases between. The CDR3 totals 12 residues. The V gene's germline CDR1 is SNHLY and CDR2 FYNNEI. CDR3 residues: CASSEERNTQYF. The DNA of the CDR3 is TGTGCCAGCAGTGAGGAGCGAAATACGCAGTATTTT.

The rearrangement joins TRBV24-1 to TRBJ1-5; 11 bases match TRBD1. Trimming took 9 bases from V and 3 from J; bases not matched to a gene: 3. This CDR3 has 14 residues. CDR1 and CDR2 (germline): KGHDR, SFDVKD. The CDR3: CATGGQGDNQPQHF. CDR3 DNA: TGTGCCACCGGGGGACAGGGGGACAATCAGCCCCAGCATTTT.